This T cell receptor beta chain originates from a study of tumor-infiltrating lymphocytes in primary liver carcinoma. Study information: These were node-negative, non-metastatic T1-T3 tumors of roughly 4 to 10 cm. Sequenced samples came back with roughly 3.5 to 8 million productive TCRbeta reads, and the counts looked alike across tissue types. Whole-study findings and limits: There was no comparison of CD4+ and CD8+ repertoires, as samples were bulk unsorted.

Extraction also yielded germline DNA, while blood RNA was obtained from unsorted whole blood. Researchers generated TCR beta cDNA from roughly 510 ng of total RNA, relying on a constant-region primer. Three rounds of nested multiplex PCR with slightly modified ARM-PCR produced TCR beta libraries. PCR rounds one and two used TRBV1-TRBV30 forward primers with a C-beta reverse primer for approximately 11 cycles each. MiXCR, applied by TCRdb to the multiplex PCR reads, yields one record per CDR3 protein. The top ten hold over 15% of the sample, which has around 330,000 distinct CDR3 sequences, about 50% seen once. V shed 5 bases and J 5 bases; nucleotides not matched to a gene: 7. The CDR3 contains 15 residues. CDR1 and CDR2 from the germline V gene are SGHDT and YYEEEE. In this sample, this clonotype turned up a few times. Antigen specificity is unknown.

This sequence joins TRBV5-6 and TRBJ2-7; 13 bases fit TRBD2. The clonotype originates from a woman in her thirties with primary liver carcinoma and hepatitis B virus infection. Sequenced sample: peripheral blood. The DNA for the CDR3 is TGTGCCAGCAGACTAGCGGGAGGGCGGAAAAACGAGCAGTACTTC. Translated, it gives CASRLAGGRKNEQYF.